Here is one T cell receptor beta chain with its context. Antigen specificity is unknown. This record belongs to a study of cytomegalovirus exposure and HLA in healthy donors. Overall study context: HLA-typed donors were the source of some 85 million unique TCRs, which an early data release held. Study-level results: A later analysis found that most CMV-associated TCR beta chains appeared HLA-restricted. A later analysis associated some 16,000 TCR beta sequences with HLA alleles at a 0.05 false discovery rate.

The V gene's germline CDR1 is SGHNT and CDR2 YENEEA. The CDR3 loop spans 16 amino acids. V lost 1 base, J lost 1 base, and 10 bases lay in between. The PCR had 60 Vbeta and 13 Jbeta primers. Generated by immunoSEQ multiplex PCR, the TCRdb table keeps only in-frame clones and is missing some. This table holds 140,000 to 150,000 clones, 75% found once. Sample: PBMCs. The clonotype comes from a man younger than 45 in good health and CMV-seronegative. The genes are TRBV11-3 and TRBJ2-2; a weak D match, TRBD1 (5 bases). The CDR3 DNA follows: TGTGCCAGCAGCTTAGTGGCCACAGGGAACACCGGGGAGCTGTTTTTT. Translating gives CASSLVATGNTGELFF.